The 28 T cell receptor beta chains below all came from one sample that was sequenced in a study of regulatory T cells in long-lasting Graves disease. Described time point: persistent/refractory GD, antithyroid drugs over 5 years with positive TRAb. Extracted RNA from PBMCs served as the source of the TCR library. The authors built TCR beta libraries using iRepertoire HTBI primers and Arm-PCR of CDR3 regions. TCRdb re-called the multiplex PCR reads through MiXCR, storing one row per CDR3 protein. This table holds approximately 440,000 distinct CDR3 sequences, around 24% found once. The sequenced sample was peripheral blood mononuclear cells (PBMCs), obtained when the disease was refractory, from a patient treated with antithyroid drugs. The receptors shown here come from a female donor with Graves disease.

The chain carries TRBV7-3 and TRBJ1-6; D remains unclear. This CDR3 is 18 amino acids long. Trimming left V 4 bases short and J 0 bases short, with 16 bases between. From germline, CDR1 is SGHTA and CDR2 FQGTGA. In DNA, the CDR3 is TGTGCCAGCAGCTCAGATCTCCTCGGGATCTCCTATAATTCACCCCTCCACTTT. As protein: CASSSDLLGISYNSPLHF. Full variable domain (remainder filled in from reference TRBV7-3 and TRBJ1-6): GAGVSQTPSNKVTEKGKYVELRCDPISGHTALYWYRQSLGQGPEFLIYFQGTGAADDSGLPNDRFFAVRPEGSVSTLKIQRTERGDSAVYLCASSSDLLGISYNSPLHFGNGTRLTVT.

The CDR3 bases are TGCGCCAGCAGCCCCGAGGGTTGGAGCCTAAATGAAAAACTGTTTTTT. As protein: CASSPEGWSLNEKLFF. The J gene is TRBJ1-4, the V gene TRBV5-1; D gene unclear. Deletions cut 4 bases from V and 5 bases from J, with 18 bases between. From germline, CDR1 is SGHRS and CDR2 YFSETQ. The CDR3 contains 16 residues. Using reference TRBV5-1 and TRBJ1-4 for the parts outside the CDR3, the full variable domain is KAGVTQTPRYLIKTRGQQVTLSCSPISGHRSVSWYQQTPGQGLQFLFEYFSETQRNKGNFPGRFSGRQFSNSRSEMNVSTLELGDSALYLCASSPEGWSLNEKLFFGSGTQLSVL.

In this sample, this clonotype turned up a few times. This chain links TRBV11-2 with TRBJ2-7; the D is unclear. V lost 5 bases to trimming and J lost 2 bases, with 10 bases between them. The CDR3 covers 13 residues. CDR1 SGHAT and CDR2 FQNNGV come from the germline V gene. The CDR3 is CASSTLRTYEQYF. Written as DNA, the CDR3 is TGTGCCAGCAGCACCCTGCGGACCTACGAGCAGTACTTC.

The chain combines TRBV24-1 with TRBJ2-1, with no clear D. CDR1 is KGHDR, CDR2 SFDVKD, per germline. The CDR3 spans 12 residues. V gave up 5 bases and J gave up 4 bases, with 5 bases separating them. DNA for the CDR3: TGTGCCACCAGTGGGGCGTACAATGAGCAGTTCTTC. Protein sequence: CATSGAYNEQFF.

This clonotype has just a few counts. V usage is TRBV6-1 and J usage is TRBJ1-4; D is ambiguous. Germline values: CDR1 MNHNS, CDR2 SASEGT. V was cut by 5 bases and J by 5 bases, with 15 bases left in between. The CDR3 runs to 15 residues. CDR3 nucleotide sequence: TGTGCCAGCAGTACCCACCTTTGGTTAAATGAAAAACTGTTTTTT. Its translation is CASSTHLWLNEKLFF.

There are a few counts of this clonotype. This sequence joins TRBV14 and TRBJ1-5; D is unclear. V was pared by 1 base and J by 3 bases, with 7 bases between. Germline-derived CDR1 and CDR2 are SGHDN and FVKESK. The CDR3 runs to 14 residues. DNA for the CDR3: TGTGCCAGCAGCCAAGCCAATTCCAATCAGCCCCAGCATTTT. Translation: CASSQANSNQPQHF.

This clonotype was recorded a few times. The rearrangement joins TRBV20-1 to TRBJ1-4; perhaps TRBD1 as D (5 bases). The ends were cut back, 7 bases at V and 4 bases at J, with 10 bases in the middle. The germline V gene encodes CDR1 DFQATT and CDR2 SNEGSKA (reference sequence). CDR3 length equals 12 residues. The CDR3 sequence is CSVWGDNEKLFF. Written as DNA, the CDR3 is TGCAGTGTGTGGGGCGATAATGAAAAACTGTTTTTT.

The V gene is TRBV10-3, the J gene TRBJ2-6, with a tentative D call TRBD2 (5 bases). CDR1 and CDR2 (germline): ENHRY, SYGVKD. The CDR3 length is 17 residues. Trimming cost V 1 base and J 0 bases, with 10 bases left between them. CDR3 amino acids: CAISELTGISGANVLTF. The CDR3 DNA is TGTGCCATCAGTGAGTTAACGGGAATCTCTGGGGCCAACGTCCTGACTTTC.

This chain links TRBV15 with TRBJ2-7, with 7 bases matching TRBD1. In germline, CDR1 is LNHNV, CDR2 YYDKDF (reference sequence). The CDR3 consists of 14 residues. V shed 4 bases and J 0 bases; nucleotides not matched to a gene: 3. CDR3 sequence (DNA): TGTGCCACCAGCACCGGACAGGTCTCCTACGAGCAGTACTTC. This gives the protein CATSTGQVSYEQYF.

The chain is built from TRBV3-1 and TRBJ2-7, with 11 bases that match TRBD2. Germline V gene lookup returns CDR1 LGHDT and CDR2 YNNKEL (reference sequence). J gave up 1 base and V 4 bases, and 6 bases lay outside the gene matches. CDR3 size: 16 residues. CDR3 region: CASSRTGTSGSYEQYF. The CDR3 region has the DNA TGTGCCAGCAGCCGCACCGGGACTAGCGGATCCTACGAGCAGTACTTC.

This clonotype was seen at least ten times. The rearrangement links TRBV7-2 to TRBJ2-7, with D possibly TRBD2 on 5 matching bases. The CDR3 is 14 residues long. Trimming removed 0 bases from V and 4 bases from J, with 10 bases in between. Per germline, CDR1 SGHTA and CDR2 FQGNSA. CDR3 residues: CASSLAGEVYEQYF. CDR3 nucleotides: TGTGCCAGCAGCTTAGCGGGAGAGGTATACGAGCAGTACTTC.

The chain carries TRBV6-1 and TRBJ2-1; TRBD2 matches 7 bases. The CDR3 loop spans 13 amino acids. V shed 8 bases and J 1 base; nucleotides not matched to a gene: 2. The germline V gene encodes CDR1 MNHNS and CDR2 SASEGT. In DNA form, the CDR3 reads TGTGCCAGCCGGGAGGTGTCCTACAATGAGCAGTTCTTC. Translation gives CASREVSYNEQFF.

The genes are TRBV27 and TRBJ1-6, with D unresolved. The CDR3 extends over 13 amino acids. V shed 3 bases and J shed 9 bases, with 9 bases lying between them. The germline V gene has CDR1 MNHEY and CDR2 SMNVEV (reference sequence). The CDR3, as DNA: TGTGCCAGCAGTTTCCCGGGTCGTTCACCCCTCCACTTT. Its protein product is CASSFPGRSPLHF.

The table lists this clonotype with a few counts. This chain connects TRBV3-1 to TRBJ1-3; possibly TRBD1 for D (6 bases). CDR3 length: 17 residues. Trimming pared 2 bases from V and 0 bases from J, leaving 14 bases between. CDR1 and CDR2 (germline): LGHDT, YNNKEL (reference sequence). The chain's CDR3 is CASSQPITGPSGNTIYF. The CDR3 DNA reads as TGTGCCAGCAGCCAACCGATAACAGGGCCCTCTGGAAACACCATATATTTT.

This clonotype was seen many times. The chain links TRBV29-1 to TRBJ1-4, with a tentative D call TRBD1 (5 bases). This CDR3 spans 12 amino acids. Germline V lookup: CDR1 SQVTM, CDR2 ANQGSEA. Trimming left V 3 bases short and J 10 bases short, with 12 bases between. CDR3 amino acids: CSVEGDSRKLFF. Here the CDR3 DNA reads TGCAGCGTTGAGGGGGACTCTCGAAAACTGTTTTTT.

The chain couples TRBV20-1 to TRBJ2-3, with 10 nucleotides matching TRBD2. The CDR3 has 16 residues. J lost 2 bases, V lost 0 bases, and 5 bases had no gene match. The germline CDR1 and CDR2 sequences are DFQATT and SNEGSKA (reference sequence). CDR3 amino acids: CSARDPSGGPTDTQYF. The CDR3 DNA is TGCAGTGCTAGAGATCCTAGCGGGGGCCCCACAGATACGCAGTATTTT.

This clonotype has more than one count but fewer than ten. The chain uses TRBV5-1 and TRBJ2-5, with a possible D match to TRBD2 (5 bases). This CDR3 has 15 residues. In germline, CDR1 is SGHRS, CDR2 YFSETQ. The V end lost 4 bases, the J end lost 0 bases, and 13 bases lay between the germline ends. The CDR3 nucleotides are TGCGCCAGCAGCCTCCAGAGCGGAGACCAAGAGACCCAGTACTTC. This codes for CASSLQSGDQETQYF.

The count of this clonotype is one. The chain recombines TRBV20-1 with TRBJ1-1, with 12 bases aligning to TRBD1. This CDR3 spans 15 amino acids. The germline gives CDR1 DFQATT, CDR2 SNEGSKA (reference sequence). The V and J ends lost 5 bases and 4 bases, in that order; junction bases with no gene match: 8. The CDR3 nucleotides read TGCAGTGCTTTCCGGGACAGGGGGCTCGGCACTGAAGCTTTCTTT. Translated, it gives CSAFRDRGLGTEAFF.

This clonotype has more than one count but fewer than ten. The V gene is TRBV3-1, the J gene TRBJ1-1, with D possibly matching TRBD1 (5 bases). Germline V gene sequence: CDR1 LGHDT, CDR2 YNNKEL (reference sequence). V lost 3 bases and J 6 bases, leaving 11 bases between the germline ends. CDR3 length equals 13 residues. The CDR3 is CASSHQGSAEAFF. The CDR3 bases are TGTGCCAGCAGCCATCAGGGTTCCGCTGAAGCTTTCTTT.

CDR3 sequence (DNA): TGTGCCAGCTCACCAAACGGGGGCACTGAAGCTTTCTTT. Protein product: CASSPNGGTEAFF. The rearrangement joins TRBV18 to TRBJ1-1; possible D gene TRBD1, 5 bases. The CDR3 is 13 amino acids. CDR1 KGHSH and CDR2 LQKENI come from the germline V gene. The ends were cut back, 2 bases at V and 4 bases at J, with 8 bases in the middle. Full variable domain (rest looked up from reference TRBV18 and TRBJ1-1): NAGVMQNPRHLVRRRGQEARLRCSPMKGHSHVYWYRQLPEEGLKFMVYLQKENIIDESGMPKERFSAEFPKEGPSILRIQQVVRGDSAAYFCASSPNGGTEAFFGQGTRLTVV.

This clonotype has ten or more counts. This chain links TRBV7-2 with TRBJ1-2; 12 bases are shared with TRBD1. Germline-derived CDR1 and CDR2 are SGHTA and FQGNSA. This CDR3 comprises 15 residues. The trim removed 8 bases at V and 7 bases at J, leaving 11 bases unmatched. The CDR3 protein is CASPPPGQGAGGYTF. The CDR3, as DNA: TGTGCCAGCCCCCCACCGGGACAGGGGGCAGGTGGCTACACCTTC.

The V and J genes are TRBV3-1 and TRBJ2-3, with 10 bases fitting TRBD2. CDR1 is LGHDT and CDR2 is YNNKEL in the germline V gene (reference sequence). The CDR3 consists of 16 residues. J lost 11 bases, V lost 0 bases, and 11 bases had no gene match. This CDR3 reads CASSQDALAGRGRQYF. In DNA, the CDR3 is TGTGCCAGCAGCCAAGATGCACTAGCGGGAAGGGGAAGGCAGTATTTT.

This clonotype was seen ten or more times. The rearrangement links TRBV6-2 or TRBV6-3 to TRBJ1-2; D might be TRBD1 (5 bases). Germline V CDR1 and CDR2: MNHEY, SVGEGT. V lost 2 bases and J lost 4, with 14 bases in between. This CDR3 has 15 residues. The CDR3 reads CASSYGTTDSYGYTF. The CDR3 bases are TGTGCCAGCAGTTACGGGACCACAGATTCCTATGGCTACACCTTC.

This clonotype was recorded many times. The CDR3 region is CASSRILAGGPREQYF. CDR3 DNA sequence: TGTGCCAGCAGTCGAATATTAGCGGGAGGGCCGAGGGAGCAGTACTTC. The rearrangement links TRBV27 to TRBJ2-7; 11 bases fit TRBD2. Germline trimming cut 5 bases from V and 7 bases from J; bases unmatched to any gene: 13. The germline V gene encodes CDR1 MNHEY and CDR2 SMNVEV (reference sequence). The CDR3 has 16 residues.

V and J are TRBV7-2 and TRBJ2-3; TRBD2 matches at 8 bases. Germline assignment: CDR1 SGHTA and CDR2 FQGNSA. J gave up 1 base and V 4 bases, and 25 bases lay outside the gene matches. The CDR3 contains 22 residues. DNA for the CDR3: TGTGCCAGCAGCTCAGCCGACCCAGGGTTACCCCCTTTGGGACTAGGCACAGATACGCAGTATTTT. It specifies CASSSADPGLPPLGLGTDTQYF.

This clonotype came up a few times. This chain uses TRBV7-2 with TRBJ2-7, with 12 bases aligning to TRBD2. This CDR3 has 17 residues. CDR1 and CDR2 from the germline V gene are SGHTA and FQGNSA. V lost 2 bases to trimming and J lost 4 bases; unmatched junction nucleotides: 9. CDR3 in amino acids: CASSLRLAGVLRYEQYF. The CDR3 DNA sequence: TGTGCCAGCAGCTTAAGACTAGCGGGAGTTCTCCGGTACGAGCAGTACTTC.

A single count supports this clonotype. The J gene is TRBJ2-2, the V gene TRBV6-1; 12 bases are a match to TRBD2. This CDR3 spans 17 amino acids. J was trimmed by 9 bases and V by 6 bases; bases with no gene match: 14. Germline assignment: CDR1 MNHNS and CDR2 SASEGT. This CDR3 reads CASSLRLAGAHRRELFF. The DNA for the CDR3 is TGTGCCAGCAGCCTTCGACTAGCGGGAGCTCACCGCCGGGAGCTGTTTTTT.

This clonotype was seen only a few times. This chain uses TRBV9 with TRBJ2-7; the match to TRBD1 covers 10 bases. The J segment lost 1 base and the V segment lost 0 bases, leaving 7 bases of the junction unmatched. CDR3 length: 17 residues. The germline gives CDR1 SGDLS, CDR2 YYNGEE. The CDR3, as DNA: TGTGCCAGCAGCGTAGGGACAGGGGGACCAGGGTCCTACGAGCAGTACTTC. Translating gives CASSVGTGGPGSYEQYF.